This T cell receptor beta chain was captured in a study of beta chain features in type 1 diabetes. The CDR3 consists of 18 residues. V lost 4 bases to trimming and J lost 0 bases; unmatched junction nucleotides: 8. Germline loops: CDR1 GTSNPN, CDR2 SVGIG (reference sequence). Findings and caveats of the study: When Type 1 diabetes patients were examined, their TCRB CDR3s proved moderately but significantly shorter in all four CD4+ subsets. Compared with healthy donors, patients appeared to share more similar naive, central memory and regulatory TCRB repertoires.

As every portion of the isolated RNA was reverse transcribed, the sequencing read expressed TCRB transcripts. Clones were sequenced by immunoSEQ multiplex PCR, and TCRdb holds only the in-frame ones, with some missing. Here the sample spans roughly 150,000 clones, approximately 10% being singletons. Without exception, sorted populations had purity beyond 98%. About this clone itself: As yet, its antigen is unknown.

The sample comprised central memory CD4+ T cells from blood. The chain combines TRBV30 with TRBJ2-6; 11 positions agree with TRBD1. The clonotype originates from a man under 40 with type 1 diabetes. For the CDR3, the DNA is TGTGCCTGGATTAAAATAGGGACAGGGGGCTCTGGGGCCAACGTCCTGACTTTC. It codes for CAWIKIGTGGSGANVLTF.